Following are 7 T cell receptor beta chains from one sample sequenced in a study of CD8+ T cells in alopecia areata. Reverse transcription of extracted RNA yielded cDNA, which provided the sequencing template. The assay was immunoSEQ multiplex PCR, and TCRdb's table has in-frame clones only and misses some. The repertoire holds 190,000 or so clones, roughly three fifths seen once, with over 9.5% in the top ten. Treatment described: oral pan-JAK inhibitor, 5-10 mg twice daily. The input for sequencing was CD8+ T cells sorted from blood, taken at week 24, from a patient treated with tofacitinib. These receptors were taken from a human donor with alopecia areata.

This clone was recorded a few times. This chain links TRBV15 with TRBJ2-3; tentative D call: TRBD2 (5 bases). The CDR3 is 14 amino acids. Trimming removed 4 bases from V and 1 base from J, with 9 bases in between. Germline V gene data show CDR1 as LNHNV and CDR2 as YYDKDF (reference sequence). CDR3 bases: TGTGCCACCAGCATGGGGAGTCGCACAGATACGCAGTATTTT. The encoded protein is CATSMGSRTDTQYF.

This clone showed up just once. The chain employs TRBV2 and TRBJ2-2; 8 bases agree with TRBD2. CDR3 length equals 17 residues. Germline V gives CDR1 SNHLY, CDR2 FYNNEI. J was trimmed by 3 bases and V by 7 bases; bases with no gene match: 13. The CDR3 loop reads CASTRRGAQVDTGELFF. For the CDR3, the DNA is TGTGCCAGCACGCGGCGGGGGGCCCAGGTGGACACCGGGGAGCTGTTTTTT.

This chain connects TRBV9 to TRBJ1-2, with TRBD1 as a possible D gene (5 bases). V dropped 0 bases and J dropped 2 bases, with 14 bases sitting between them. CDR1 and CDR2 from the germline V gene are SGDLS and YYNGEE. The CDR3 covers 16 residues. The CDR3 DNA follows: TGTGCCAGCAGCGTAGCTGAGTTTAGGGGAAACTATGGCTACACCTTC. Amino acid sequence: CASSVAEFRGNYGYTF.

This clone appeared a single time. The CDR3 nucleotides are TGTGCCAGCAGAGATGGACAGGGTCGGTACAATGAGCAGTTCTTC. Its translation: CASRDGQGRYNEQFF. The chain recombines TRBV6-1 with TRBJ2-1; 8 bases line up with TRBD1. The V and J ends lost 6 bases and 4 bases, in that order; junction bases with no gene match: 8. Germline V gene data show CDR1 as MNHNS and CDR2 as SASEGT. The CDR3 covers 15 residues.

This sequence joins TRBV5-4 and TRBJ1-2, with D perhaps TRBD1 (5 bases). Trimming took off 1 base at V and 6 bases at J, with 13 bases between the two ends. Germline-derived CDR1 and CDR2 are SGHNT and YYREEE (reference sequence). This CDR3 contains 14 residues. CDR3 sequence (DNA): TGTGCCAGCAGCTTGACTGGGCAGGGACATGGCTACACCTTC. Residues: CASSLTGQGHGYTF. The full variable domain, completed using reference TRBV5-4 and TRBJ1-2, is ETGVTQSPTHLIKTRGQQVTLRCSSQSGHNTVSWYQQALGQGPQFIFQYYREEENGRGNFPPRFSGLQFPNYSSELNVNALELDDSALYLCASSLTGQGHGYTFGSGTRLTVV.

The rearrangement uses TRBV5-6 and TRBJ1-2, with D possibly matching TRBD1 (6 bases). V lost 6 bases, J lost 0 bases, and 21 bases lay in between. Germline CDR1 reads SGHDT; CDR2 reads YYEEEE. This CDR3 is built from 17 residues. The CDR3 sequence is CASMVHSVDRSNYGYTF. Here the CDR3 DNA reads TGTGCCAGCATGGTCCACTCTGTAGACAGGTCTAACTATGGCTACACCTTC.

The table lists this clone with a few counts. The V gene is TRBV30, the J gene TRBJ1-1, with D tentatively TRBD1 (6 bases). The V end was cut by 1 base, the J end by 3 bases, with 15 bases between. The CDR3 is 15 amino acids. Germline CDR1 GTSNPN, CDR2 SVGIG (reference sequence). The CDR3 coding sequence is TGTGCCTGGAGTGCCCCCCCACAGGGTGACACTGAAGCTTTCTTT. Amino acids: CAWSAPPQGDTEAFF.